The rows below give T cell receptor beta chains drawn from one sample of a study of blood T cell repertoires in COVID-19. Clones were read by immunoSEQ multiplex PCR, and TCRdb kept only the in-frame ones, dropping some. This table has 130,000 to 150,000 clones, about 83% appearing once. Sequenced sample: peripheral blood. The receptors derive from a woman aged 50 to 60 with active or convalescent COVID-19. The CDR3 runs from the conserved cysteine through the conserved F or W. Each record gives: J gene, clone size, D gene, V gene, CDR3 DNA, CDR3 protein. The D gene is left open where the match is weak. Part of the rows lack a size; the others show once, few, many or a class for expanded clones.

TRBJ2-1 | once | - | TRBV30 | TGTGCTAAGTCGGAGAGCTCCTACAATGAGCAGTTCTTC | CAKSESSYNEQFF
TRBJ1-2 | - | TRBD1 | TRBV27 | TGTGCCAGCAGTTTGACAGGGGACTATGGCTACACCTTC | CASSLTGDYGYTF
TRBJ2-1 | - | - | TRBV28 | TGTGCCAGCAGTTTAAGGGAGTCCTACAATGAGCAGTTCTTC | CASSLRESYNEQFF
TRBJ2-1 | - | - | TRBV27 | TGTGCCAGCAGTTTATTGGGCAGCAATGAGCAGTTCTTC | CASSLLGSNEQFF
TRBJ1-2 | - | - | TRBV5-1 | TGCGCCAGCAGCTTGGTAGCCTCCCCGGCAGGCTACACCTTC | CASSLVASPAGYTF
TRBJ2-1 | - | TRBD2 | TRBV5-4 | TGTGCCAGCAGCTTGGCCGGGACTAGCGGGAGATCGGAGCAGTTCTTC | CASSLAGTSGRSEQFF
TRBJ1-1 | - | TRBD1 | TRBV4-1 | TGCGCCAGCGCCGACAGGGGGCGAGGAGACACTGAAGCTTTCTTT | CASADRGRGDTEAFF
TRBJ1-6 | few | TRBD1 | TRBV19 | TGTGCCAGTAGTATAGGCGACAGGGGTGGGTCACCCCTCCACTTT | CASSIGDRGGSPLHF
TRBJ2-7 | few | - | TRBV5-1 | TGCGCCAGCAGCTCTTCAGGGGCCCACGAGCAGTACTTC | CASSSSGAHEQYF
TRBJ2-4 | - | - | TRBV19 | TGTGCCAGTCAACAGGGAGGGGGAGCCAAAAACATTCAGTACTTC | CASQQGGGAKNIQYF
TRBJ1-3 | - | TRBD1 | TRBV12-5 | TGTGCTAGTGGGGAGGGACAGGGTGGTGGAAACACCATATATTTT | CASGEGQGGGNTIYF
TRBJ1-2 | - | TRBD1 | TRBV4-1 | TGCGCCAGCAGCCATCCGGGACAGGGGGGGGGAACTAACTATGGCTACACCTTC | CASSHPGQGGGTNYGYTF
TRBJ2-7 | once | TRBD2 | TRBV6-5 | TGTGCCAGCAGCTCTAGCGGGGGGTCTTCATACGAGCAGTACTTC | CASSSSGGSSYEQYF
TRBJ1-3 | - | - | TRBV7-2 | TGTGCCAGCAGCTTAGTCAGAGGCTCTGGAAACACCATATATTTT | CASSLVRGSGNTIYF
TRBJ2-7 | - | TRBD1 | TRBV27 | TGTGCCAGCAGGGGGAAGGGCACCCCCGGGACAGTTTGGTACGAGCAGTACTTC | CASRGKGTPGTVWYEQYF
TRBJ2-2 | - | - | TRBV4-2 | TGTGCCAGCAGCCAAGATAGGGGTCCCCGGGAGCTGTTTTTT | CASSQDRGPRELFF
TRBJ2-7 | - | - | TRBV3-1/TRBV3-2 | TGTGCCAGCAGCCAAGTTGGAGGCCCCTACGAGCAGTACTTC | CASSQVGGPYEQYF
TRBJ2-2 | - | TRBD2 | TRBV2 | TGTGCCAGCAGTTTCATAGCGGGAGCGAACACCGGGGAGCTGTTTTTT | CASSFIAGANTGELFF
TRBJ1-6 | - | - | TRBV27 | TGTGCCAGCAGTTTGACCCCTGGAGGGGACAATTCACCCCTCCACTTT | CASSLTPGGDNSPLHF
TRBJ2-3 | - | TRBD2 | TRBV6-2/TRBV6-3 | TGTGCCAGCAGTCAACTACTAGCGGGGCTGGGGAATACGCAGTATTTT | CASSQLLAGLGNTQYF
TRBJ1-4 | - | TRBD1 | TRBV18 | TGTGCCAGCTCTCCCGGGACAGAATATGAAAAACTGTTTTTT | CASSPGTEYEKLFF
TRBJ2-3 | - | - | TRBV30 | TGTGCCTGGAGTGTCCGCACTACAGATACGCAGTATTTT | CAWSVRTTDTQYF
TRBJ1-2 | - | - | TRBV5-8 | TGTGCCAGCAGTCTGATGGGGGCAGGGGGCTACACCTTC | CASSLMGAGGYTF
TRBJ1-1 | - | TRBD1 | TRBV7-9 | TGTGCCAGCAGCTCAGGGACAGGGGTGAACACTGAAGCTTTCTTT | CASSSGTGVNTEAFF
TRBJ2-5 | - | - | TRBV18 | TGTGCCAGCTCACCACCGGGGGGGCAGCTAGAGACCCAGTACTTC | CASSPPGGQLETQYF